This T cell receptor beta chain appears in the sequencing data of a study of blood T cell repertoires in COVID-19. Whole-study context: COVID-19 samples from acute and convalescent phases originated in the United States, Italy and Spain. T cells, B-cell-depleted T cells, or PBMCs supplied cDNA or gDNA.

The repertoire was sequenced with immunoSEQ multiplex PCR; TCRdb's copy has only in-frame clones and lacks some. The profile shows nearly 70,000 clones, about 91% of them singletons. This CDR3 contains 11 residues. The V and J ends lost 5 bases and 5 bases respectively, with 5 bases between them. Germline V gives CDR1 LGHDT, CDR2 YNNKEL (reference sequence). It was during active infection that Seattle patients were enrolled and then longitudinally followed. The sample was peripheral blood. The sequence derives from a man in his forties with COVID-19, enrolled during active disease. J is TRBJ2-3 and V is TRBV3-1 (or the pseudogene TRBV3-2); no firm D call. CDR3 nucleotide sequence: TGTGCCAGCAGCTCGGGAGATACGCAGTATTTT. Protein: CASSSGDTQYF.